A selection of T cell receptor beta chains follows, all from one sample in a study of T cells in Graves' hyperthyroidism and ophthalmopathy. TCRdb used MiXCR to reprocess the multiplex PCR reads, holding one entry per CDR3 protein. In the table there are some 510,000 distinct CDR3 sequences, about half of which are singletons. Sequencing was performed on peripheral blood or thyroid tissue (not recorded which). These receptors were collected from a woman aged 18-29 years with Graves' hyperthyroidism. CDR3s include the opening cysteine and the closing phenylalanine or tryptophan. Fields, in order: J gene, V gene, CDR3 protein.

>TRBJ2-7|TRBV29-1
CSVAGLAGFYEQCF
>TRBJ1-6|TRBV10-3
CAIRSRDNSPLHF
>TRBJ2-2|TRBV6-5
CASSFGLSVWELFF
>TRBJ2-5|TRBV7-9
CASSAPPVDETQYF
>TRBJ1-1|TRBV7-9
CASSLAEGKEATEAFF
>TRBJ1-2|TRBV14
CASSQGRVGYTF
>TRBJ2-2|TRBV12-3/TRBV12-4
CASFRDFAGELFF
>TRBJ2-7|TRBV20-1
CSVRLPSYEQYF
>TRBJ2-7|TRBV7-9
CASSQGMSISYEQYF
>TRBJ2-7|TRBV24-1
CATSASPGLGSFF
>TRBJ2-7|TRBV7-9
CASSLGRLLGDEQYF
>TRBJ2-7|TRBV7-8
CASSHLRQGTAYEQYF
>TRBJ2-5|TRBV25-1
CASSEYPPLAGVTETQYF
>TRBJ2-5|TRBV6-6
CASSAGLQETQYF
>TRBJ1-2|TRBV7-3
CASSSHPPGQGVGYTF
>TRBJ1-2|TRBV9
CASSQTGTTGYTF
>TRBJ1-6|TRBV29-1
CSVPRPGTGSPLHF
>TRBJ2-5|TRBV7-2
CASSPGWTEETQYF
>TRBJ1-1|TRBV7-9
CASSSETWGTEAFF
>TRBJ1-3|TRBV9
CASSVVAGSGNTIYF
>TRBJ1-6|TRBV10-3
CAITGTLDSPLHF
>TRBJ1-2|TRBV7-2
CASSLQQGIISYGYTF
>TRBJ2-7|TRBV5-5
CASSRLAGLNEQYF
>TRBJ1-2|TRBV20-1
CSARVGAGSHYGYTF